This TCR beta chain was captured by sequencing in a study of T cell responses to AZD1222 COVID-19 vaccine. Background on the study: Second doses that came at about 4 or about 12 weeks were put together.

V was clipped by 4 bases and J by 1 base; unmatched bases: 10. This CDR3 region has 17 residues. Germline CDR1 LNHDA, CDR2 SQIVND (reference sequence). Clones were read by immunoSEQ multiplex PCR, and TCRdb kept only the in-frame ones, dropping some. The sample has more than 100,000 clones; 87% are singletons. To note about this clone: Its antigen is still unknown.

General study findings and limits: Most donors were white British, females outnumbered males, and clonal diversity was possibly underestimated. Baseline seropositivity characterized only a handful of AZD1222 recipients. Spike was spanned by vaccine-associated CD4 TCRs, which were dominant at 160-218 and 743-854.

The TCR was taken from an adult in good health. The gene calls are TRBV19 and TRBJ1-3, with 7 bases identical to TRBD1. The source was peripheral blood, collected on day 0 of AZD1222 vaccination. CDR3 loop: CASSNPVDRESGNTIYF. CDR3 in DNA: TGTGCCAGTAGTAACCCGGTTGACAGGGAGTCTGGAAACACCATATATTTT.